A selection of T cell receptor beta chains follows, all from one sample in a study of human T cells and chemical hapten exposure. Each CDR3 protein gets one entry after TCRdb re-called the RACE reads with MiXCR. The sample has approximately 34,000 distinct CDR3 sequences; 5.5% are singletons. The sample taken for sequencing was whole blood. These receptors were taken from a human donor in good health. Some clones in this sample may be carry-over from other donors' samples. The CDR3 runs from the conserved cysteine through the conserved F or W. The D gene is left open where the match is weak. Only part of the rows carry a size: once, few, many, or a class if the clone is expanded.

clone_size,d_call,j_call,v_call,cdr3_nt,cdr3_aa
many,TRBD2,TRBJ2-7,TRBV5-1,TGCGCCAGCAGCTTGGAGGGACTAGCTGGGGAGCAGTACTTC,CASSLEGLAGEQYF
many,TRBD1,TRBJ1-2,TRBV29-1,TGCAGCGTCCCGACAGGGGGGACTAACTATGGCTACACCTTC,CSVPTGGTNYGYTF
.,.,TRBJ2-7,TRBV6-5,TGTGCCAGCAGTTACGGCCCGGGACCCTACGAGCAGTACTTC,CASSYGPGPYEQYF
.,.,TRBJ1-2,TRBV6-2/TRBV6-3,TGTGCCAGCAGTTATTCTTATTCCGGTCTACCTTGGGATGGCTACACCTTC,CASSYSYSGLPWDGYTF
.,.,TRBJ1-6,TRBV18,TGTGCCAGCCGCCAGAGCTCCTATAATTCACCCCTCCACTTT,CASRQSSYNSPLHF
many,.,TRBJ2-1,TRBV5-1,TGCGCCAGCAGCTTGGGGAACTCCTACAATGAGCAGTTCTTC,CASSLGNSYNEQFF
many,.,TRBJ2-5,TRBV12-3/TRBV12-4,TGTGCCAGCCTCAAGGCCCGGGGGACCCAGTACTTC,CASLKARGTQYF
many,.,TRBJ1-3,TRBV3-1,TGTGCCAGCAGCCCCTCTGGAAACACCATATATTTT,CASSPSGNTIYF
many,.,TRBJ1-2,TRBV20-1,TGCAGTGCTAGGTGGGGGGAGAACTATGGCTACACCTTC,CSARWGENYGYTF
.,.,TRBJ1-5,TRBV18,TGTGCCAGCTCACCGACGTCCGGTTATCAGCCCCAGCATTTT,CASSPTSGYQPQHF
.,.,TRBJ1-1,TRBV6-1,TGTGCCAGCAAATGGACGGGCGGGAACACTGAAGCTTTCTTT,CASKWTGGNTEAFF
.,.,TRBJ2-5,TRBV18,TGTGCCAGCTCACCACGACAGCAAGAGACCCAGTACTTC,CASSPRQQETQYF
many,TRBD2,TRBJ2-5,TRBV6-6,TGTGCCAGCAGTGGGACTAGCGGACAAGAGACCCAGTACTTC,CASSGTSGQETQYF
few,.,TRBJ1-3,TRBV10-3,TGTGCCATCAGTGAGTCGAGCTCTGGAAACACCATATATTTT,CAISESSSGNTIYF
many,.,TRBJ2-7,TRBV7-9,TGTGCCAGCAGCTTAGAGAGCGGAGCGTTGTCGGACTTC,CASSLESGALSDF
.,.,TRBJ2-7,TRBV6-2/TRBV6-3,TGTGCCAGCAGTTACTCGAGGGCTCGAGCGCGGGACAGAAGGACCTACGAGCAGTACTTC,CASSYSRARARDRRTYEQYF
few,TRBD1,TRBJ1-2,TRBV27,TGTGCCAGCAGTTTATCGGGGACAGGGGGCGCAGGAACCTTC,CASSLSGTGGAGTF
many,TRBD2,TRBJ2-4,TRBV20-1,TGCAGTGCTAGTCGCCCCCTGGAGCGGGGGAACATTCAGTACTTC,CSASRPLERGNIQYF
.,.,TRBJ1-1,TRBV12-3/TRBV12-4,TGTGCCAGCAGTTTGAGGGCGCCGGGCGCTTTCTTT,CASSLRAPGAFF
few,.,TRBJ1-1,TRBV9,TGTGCCAGCAGCGTAGTTAGCGGGGGGGAAAACACTGAAGCTTTCTTT,CASSVVSGGENTEAFF
many,.,TRBJ2-3,TRBV28,TGTGCCAGCAGTCCCAACGACAGAGATACGCAGTATTTT,CASSPNDRDTQYF
.,.,TRBJ1-1,TRBV30,TGTGCCTGGGACAGGATCCACACTGAAGCTTTCTTT,CAWDRIHTEAFF
.,TRBD2,TRBJ2-3,TRBV5-8,TGTGCCAGCAGCTTGGCCCTAGCGGGGGGGCCCTCAGATACGCAGTATTTT,CASSLALAGGPSDTQYF
many,.,TRBJ1-1,TRBV5-1,TGCGCCAGCAGCACGGTTGAAGCTTTCTTT,CASSTVEAFF
.,.,TRBJ2-3,TRBV11-2,TGTGCCAGCAGCTCCCGACAGGGAGGAGATACGCAGTATTTT,CASSSRQGGDTQYF
few,.,TRBJ1-1,TRBV5-1,TGCGCCAGCAGCTGGAGCCCAGGGACGAACACTGAAGCTTTCTTT,CASSWSPGTNTEAFF
many,TRBD2,TRBJ2-7,TRBV28,TGTGCCAGCAGCCGCGGGAGGCCTGACTCCTACGAGCAGTACTTC,CASSRGRPDSYEQYF